A selection of T cell receptor beta chains follows, all from one sample in a study of blood T cells in healthy people across ages. A single record per CDR3 protein comes from TCRdb applying MiXCR to the 5' RACE reads. The sample lists 1.6 million or so distinct CDR3 sequences, 34% occurring once. Material: blood. The receptors here all came from a young woman in good health. Each CDR3 is given with its conserved first and last residue. The D gene is left open where the match is weak. Some rows mark clone size as missing; the rest say once, few, many or name a class of expanded clone.

J gene: TRBJ2-7; CDR3 length: 14; clone size: few; D gene: NA; V gene: TRBV7-2; CDR3 DNA: TGTGCCAGCAGCTTGGTCCACAGCTCCTACGAGCAGTACTTC; CDR3 protein: CASSLVHSSYEQYF
J gene: TRBJ2-2; CDR3 length: 15; clone size: NA; D gene: NA; V gene: TRBV11-2; CDR3 DNA: TGTGCCAGCAGCCGGCGGGCTGGTGAGACCGGGGAGCCGTTTTTT; CDR3 protein: CASSRRAGETGEPFF
J gene: TRBJ2-7; CDR3 length: 12; clone size: NA; D gene: NA; V gene: TRBV20-1; CDR3 DNA: TGCAGTGCTCAAGGACGGCTCTACGAGCAGTACTTC; CDR3 protein: CSAQGRLYEQYF
J gene: TRBJ2-5; CDR3 length: 14; clone size: few; D gene: TRBD2; V gene: TRBV10-3; CDR3 DNA: TGTGCCAGCGGACTAGCGGGAAAACAAGAGACCCAGTACTTC; CDR3 protein: CASGLAGKQETQYF
J gene: TRBJ1-1; CDR3 length: 14; clone size: NA; D gene: TRBD1; V gene: TRBV7-9; CDR3 DNA: TGTGCCAGCAGCCTACCCGACAGGGGGCCAGAAGCTTTCTTT; CDR3 protein: CASSLPDRGPEAFF
J gene: TRBJ2-5; CDR3 length: 13; clone size: NA; D gene: NA; V gene: TRBV30; CDR3 DNA: TGTGCCTGGAGTGCAGGGACGCGGGAGACCCAGTACTTC; CDR3 protein: CAWSAGTRETQYF
J gene: TRBJ1-2; CDR3 length: 13; clone size: NA; D gene: NA; V gene: TRBV9; CDR3 DNA: TGTGCCAGCAGCGGCGCCGGGAACTATGGCTACACCTTC; CDR3 protein: CASSGAGNYGYTF
J gene: TRBJ1-2; CDR3 length: 14; clone size: few; D gene: TRBD1; V gene: TRBV10-3; CDR3 DNA: TGTGCCATCAGTGGAGACAGGGGGAACTATGGCTACACCTTC; CDR3 protein: CAISGDRGNYGYTF
J gene: TRBJ2-2; CDR3 length: 15; clone size: many; D gene: TRBD1; V gene: TRBV12-3/TRBV12-4; CDR3 DNA: TGTGCCAGCAGCTCCGGGACAGGGAACACCGGGGAGCTGTTTTTT; CDR3 protein: CASSSGTGNTGELFF
J gene: TRBJ2-6; CDR3 length: 17; clone size: once; D gene: NA; V gene: TRBV27; CDR3 DNA: TGTGCCAGCAGTCTCGACATGGGGGCTCTTGGGGCCAACGTCCTGACTTTC; CDR3 protein: CASSLDMGALGANVLTF
J gene: TRBJ2-1; CDR3 length: 18; clone size: few; D gene: TRBD2; V gene: TRBV11-2; CDR3 DNA: TGTGCCAGCAGTGTCGGCAACCTGGCGGGGGGTTCCTACAATGAGCAGTTCTTC; CDR3 protein: CASSVGNLAGGSYNEQFF
J gene: TRBJ2-5; CDR3 length: 12; clone size: once; D gene: TRBD2; V gene: TRBV20-1; CDR3 DNA: TGCAGTGCAACGGGACTAGCCTACGAGCGGTACTTC; CDR3 protein: CSATGLAYERYF
J gene: TRBJ2-1; CDR3 length: 14; clone size: NA; D gene: TRBD2; V gene: TRBV5-1; CDR3 DNA: TGCGCCAGCAGGTTGCGGGAGGACTACAATGAGCAGTTCTTC; CDR3 protein: CASRLREDYNEQFF
J gene: TRBJ2-2; CDR3 length: 14; clone size: few; D gene: NA; V gene: TRBV29-1; CDR3 DNA: TGCAGCGTGCCTAGGGGGGCGAACACCGGGGAGCTGTTTTTT; CDR3 protein: CSVPRGANTGELFF
J gene: TRBJ1-2; CDR3 length: 14; clone size: few; D gene: NA; V gene: TRBV7-6; CDR3 DNA: TGTGCCAGCAGCACTAATCAGGGGCACTATGGCTACACCTTC; CDR3 protein: CASSTNQGHYGYTF